This entry features one T cell receptor beta chain sequence. This record comes from a study of T cell changes during pregnancy in multiple sclerosis. This table comes from immunoSEQ multiplex PCR, and its TCRdb copy is limited to in-frame clones, with some not included. The sample shows 70,000 to 100,000 clones, around 93% of them seen only once. The CDR3 spans 15 residues. Germline V CDR1 and CDR2: MDHEN, SYDVKM. The V gene end was trimmed by 3 bases and the J gene end by 2 bases; junction bases not matched to a gene: 4. The source was peripheral blood, collected in the third trimester of pregnancy. The receptor was derived from a female donor with multiple sclerosis, enrolled in a pregnancy study. This sequence joins TRBV28 and TRBJ2-3, with 8 bases that match TRBD2. The CDR3 DNA sequence: TGTGCCAGCAGTTTCATAGCGGGATTCACAGATACGCAGTATTTT. Its translation: CASSFIAGFTDTQYF. The whole variable domain, remainder taken from reference TRBV28 and TRBJ2-3, is DVKVTQSSRYLVKRTGEKVFLECVQDMDHENMFWYRQDPGLGLRLIYFSYDVKMKEKGDIPEGYSVSREKKERFSLILESASTNQTSMYLCASSFIAGFTDTQYFGPGTRLTVL.